This TCR beta chain was obtained from a study of T cell repertoires in aging, cancer and after chemotherapy. Peripheral blood genomic DNA, not sorted cells or RNA, was the template. Findings of the study overall: In each cancer cohort, median generation probability increased across chemotherapy, suggesting thymic output rebounded. In healthy donors, age-related TCR diversity loss mainly reflected lost richness.

The CDR3 contains 18 residues. Looked up from germline, CDR1 is LGHNA and CDR2 is YNFKEQ. Trimming took off 0 bases at V and 5 bases at J, with 19 bases between the two ends. Multiplex touch-down PCR with TRB-A/B primers amplified rearranged V-D-J TRB sequences. MiXCR, run by TCRdb on the multiplex PCR reads, gives a single entry per CDR3 protein. The sample holds 20,000 or so distinct CDR3 sequences, roughly 35% seen once. Worth noting for this clonotype: The target antigen is unknown.

Material for sequencing was blood. The chain links TRBV4-2 to TRBJ2-2, with D unresolved. This clonotype was obtained from a human donor with a solid tumor. CDR3 coding DNA: TGTGCCAGCAGCCAAGATGGGATAGCCGAGAGAGGAACCGGGGAGCTGTTTTTT. Translating gives CASSQDGIAERGTGELFF.